This T cell receptor beta chain is drawn from a study of blood T cell repertoires in COVID-19. Across the whole study: Samples representing acute and convalescent COVID-19 were sourced from the United States, Italy and Spain. PBMCs, B-cell-depleted T cells, or T cells were the source of the cDNA or gDNA that made up the material.

Clones were sequenced by immunoSEQ multiplex PCR, and TCRdb holds only the in-frame ones, with some missing. Of some 83,000 clones in the sample, approximately 80% were seen once. V shed 2 bases and J 4 bases; nucleotides not matched to a gene: 1. The V gene's germline CDR1 is MNHGY and CDR2 SVAAGI. The CDR3 covers 13 residues. This sequence originates from a man aged 55 to 70 with active or convalescent COVID-19. V gene TRBV6-9 combines with J gene TRBJ1-1; 7 bases align to TRBD1. The sequencing sample was made of peripheral blood. The CDR3: CASSYQGGTEAFF. The CDR3 DNA reads as TGTGCCAGCAGTTATCAGGGGGGCACTGAAGCTTTCTTT.